This TCR beta chain was found in a study of blood T cells in healthy people across ages. The donors, healthy Caucasians from Russia, were aged about 6 to 95. Extractions gave at least 6 micrograms of total RNA per sample. As concerns this clonotype: Its antigen is still unknown. This may be a read error, as it is one base from a much larger clone.

Regarding the study as a whole: Observed TCR beta diversity per million T cells went down as age went up. This fall followed a roughly linear course with age.

The length of the CDR3 is 13 residues. Germline V CDR1 and CDR2: SQVTM, ANQGSEA. Combining a sample-barcoded 5' primer with a J-beta primer mix, a second PCR ran for roughly 7 to 12 cycles. The template-switch adaptor, which had 12 random nucleotides, put a tag on each cDNA molecule. TCRdb fed the 5' RACE reads into MiXCR, producing one record per CDR3 protein. The profile covers some 1.1 million distinct CDR3 sequences, with more than 30% appearing a single time and approximately 14% taken by the ten largest. The receptor comes from a man aged 18-30 years in good health. The rearrangement uses TRBV29-1 and TRBJ2-3; weak D call: TRBD2 (5 bases). Sequencing used blood. The chain's CDR3 is CNVDPRDRDTQYF. The CDR3 nucleotides read TGCAACGTTGATCCCCGGGATCGCGATACGCAGTATTTT.